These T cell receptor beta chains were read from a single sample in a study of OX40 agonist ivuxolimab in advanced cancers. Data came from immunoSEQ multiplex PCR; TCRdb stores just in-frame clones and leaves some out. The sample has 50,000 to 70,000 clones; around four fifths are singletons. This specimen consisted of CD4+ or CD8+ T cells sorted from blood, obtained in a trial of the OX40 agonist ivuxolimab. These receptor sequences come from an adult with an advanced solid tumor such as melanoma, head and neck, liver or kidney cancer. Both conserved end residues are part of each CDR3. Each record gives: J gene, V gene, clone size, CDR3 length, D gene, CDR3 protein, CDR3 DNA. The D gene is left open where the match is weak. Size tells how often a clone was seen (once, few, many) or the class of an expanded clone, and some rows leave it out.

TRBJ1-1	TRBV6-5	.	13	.	CASRVFPNTEAFF	TGTGCCAGCAGGGTATTCCCGAACACTGAAGCTTTCTTT
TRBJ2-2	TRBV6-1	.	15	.	CASRRSGTPTGELFF	TGTGCCAGCAGAAGGTCCGGGACACCCACCGGGGAGCTGTTTTTT
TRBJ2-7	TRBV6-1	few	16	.	CASSESARVGLGEQYF	TGTGCCAGCAGTGAATCCGCTCGAGTGGGCCTCGGCGAGCAGTACTTC
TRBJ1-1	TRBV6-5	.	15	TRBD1	CASSRKQGVNTEAFF	TGTGCCAGCAGTCGCAAACAGGGGGTAAACACTGAAGCTTTCTTT
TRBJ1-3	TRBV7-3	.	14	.	CASSLTGTGNTIYF	TGTGCCAGCAGCTTAACCGGTACTGGAAACACCATATATTTT
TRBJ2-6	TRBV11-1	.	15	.	CASSRNRAGANVLTF	TGTGCCAGCAGTCGAAACAGGGCAGGGGCCAACGTCCTGACTTTC
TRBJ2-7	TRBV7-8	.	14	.	CASSLGEISYEQYF	TGTGCCAGCAGCTTAGGGGAGATATCCTACGAGCAGTACTTC
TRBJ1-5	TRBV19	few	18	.	CASSPRARNWLGNQPQHF	TGTGCCAGTAGTCCCCGGGCCAGAAACTGGCTTGGCAATCAGCCCCAGCATTTT
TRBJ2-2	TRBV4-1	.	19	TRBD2	CASSQGGLAGGLSRGELFF	TGCGCCAGCAGCCAAGGGGGCCTAGCGGGAGGTTTATCCCGGGGGGAGCTGTTTTTT
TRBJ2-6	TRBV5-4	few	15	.	CASSIGSSGANVLTF	TGTGCCAGCAGCATAGGAAGCTCTGGGGCCAACGTCCTGACTTTC
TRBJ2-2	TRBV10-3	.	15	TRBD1	CAISEGTVLTGELFF	TGTGCCATCAGTGAAGGGACAGTCCTGACCGGGGAGCTGTTTTTT
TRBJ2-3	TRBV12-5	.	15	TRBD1	CASGFGQGNTDTQYF	TGTGCTAGTGGTTTCGGACAGGGCAACACAGATACGCAGTATTTT
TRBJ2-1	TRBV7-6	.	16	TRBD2	CASSFHREGLGNEQFF	TGTGCCAGCAGCTTTCATAGGGAGGGCCTCGGAAATGAGCAGTTCTTC
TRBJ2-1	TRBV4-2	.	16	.	CASSQDAGTAHNEQFF	TGTGCCAGCAGCCAAGATGCCGGGACGGCTCACAATGAGCAGTTCTTC
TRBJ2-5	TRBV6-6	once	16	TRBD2	CASSYPLAGVEETQYF	TGTGCCAGCAGTTACCCCCTAGCGGGAGTTGAGGAGACCCAGTACTTC
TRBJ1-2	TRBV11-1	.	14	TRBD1	CASSPNRGVYGYTF	TGTGCCAGCAGCCCAAACAGGGGAGTCTATGGCTACACCTTC
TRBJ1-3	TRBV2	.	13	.	CASMRRGLGTIYF	TGTGCCAGCATGAGGCGGGGTTTAGGCACCATATATTTT
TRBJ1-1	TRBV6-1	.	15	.	CASSEVSRGGGLAFF	TGTGCCAGCAGTGAAGTGAGCCGTGGGGGCGGGTTAGCTTTCTTT
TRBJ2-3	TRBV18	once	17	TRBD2	CASSPILAGERIDTQYF	TGTGCCAGCTCACCCATCCTAGCGGGAGAACGGATCGATACGCAGTATTTT
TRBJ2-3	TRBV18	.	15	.	CASSPQLGHTDTQYF	TGTGCCAGCTCACCACAACTGGGGCACACAGATACGCAGTATTTT
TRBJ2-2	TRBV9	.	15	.	CASSVAGTNTGELFF	TGTGCCAGCAGCGTAGCGGGGACGAACACCGGGGAGCTGTTTTTT
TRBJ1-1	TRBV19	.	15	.	CASSGQLYMNTEAFF	TGTGCCAGTAGTGGGCAGTTATACATGAACACTGAAGCTTTCTTT
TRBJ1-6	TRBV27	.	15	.	CASSLGTLYNSPLHF	TGTGCCAGCAGTTTAGGGACTCTTTATAATTCACCCCTCCACTTT
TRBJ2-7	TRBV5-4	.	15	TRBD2	CASSSDRAGADEQYF	TGTGCCAGCAGCTCGGACCGGGCGGGAGCGGACGAGCAGTACTTC
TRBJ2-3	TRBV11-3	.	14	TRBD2	CASSMGGSTDTQYF	TGTGCCAGCAGTATGGGGGGGAGCACAGATACGCAGTATTTT
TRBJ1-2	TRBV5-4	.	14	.	CASSLGDIFYGYTF	TGTGCCAGCAGCTTGGGGGACATTTTTTATGGCTACACCTTC
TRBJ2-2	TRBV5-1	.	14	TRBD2	CASKLAGGTGELFF	TGCGCCAGCAAACTAGCGGGAGGTACCGGGGAGCTGTTTTTT
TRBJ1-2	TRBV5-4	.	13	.	CASSLDRLGGYTF	TGTGCCAGCAGCTTGGACAGGTTAGGGGGCTACACCTTC
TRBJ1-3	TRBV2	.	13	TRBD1	CASWTGFGNTIYF	TGTGCCAGCTGGACAGGGTTCGGAAACACCATATATTTT
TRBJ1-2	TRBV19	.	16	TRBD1	CASSFNPGQGRYGYTF	TGTGCCAGTAGCTTTAATCCGGGACAGGGCCGCTATGGCTACACCTTC
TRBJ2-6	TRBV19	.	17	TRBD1	CASSRGRGLSGANVLTF	TGTGCCAGTAGTCGTGGCAGGGGGCTTTCTGGGGCCAACGTCCTGACTTTC
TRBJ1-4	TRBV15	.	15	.	CATSHPRGTNEKLFF	TGTGCCACCAGCCACCCGCGGGGGACTAATGAAAAACTGTTTTTT
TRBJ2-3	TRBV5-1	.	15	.	CASSPAITSTDTQYF	TGCGCCAGCAGCCCGGCGATCACTAGCACAGATACGCAGTATTTT
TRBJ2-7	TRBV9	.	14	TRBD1	CASSRDRERNEQYF	TGTGCCAGCAGCCGGGACAGGGAAAGGAACGAGCAGTACTTC
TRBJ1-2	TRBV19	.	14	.	CASIRSGWGNGYTF	TGTGCCAGTATCCGATCGGGTTGGGGTAATGGCTACACCTTC
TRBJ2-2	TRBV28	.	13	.	CASSPQGPGELFF	TGTGCCAGCAGTCCTCAGGGCCCCGGGGAGCTGTTTTTT
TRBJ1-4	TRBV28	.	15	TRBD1	CASRHGQGQNEKLFF	TGTGCCAGCAGACACGGACAGGGGCAAAATGAAAAACTGTTTTTT
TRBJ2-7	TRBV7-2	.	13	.	CASSLGYGYEQYF	TGTGCCAGCAGCTTAGGGTACGGGTACGAGCAGTACTTC
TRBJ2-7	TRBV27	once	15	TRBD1	CASSSPGQGAEEQYF	TGTGCCAGCAGCTCCCCGGGACAGGGGGCGGAAGAGCAGTACTTC
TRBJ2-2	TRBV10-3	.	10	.	CASRGGELFF	TGTGCCTCCCGGGGCGGGGAGCTGTTTTTT
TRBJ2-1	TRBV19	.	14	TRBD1	CASSSGQGINEQFF	TGTGCCAGTAGTTCTGGACAGGGGATCAATGAGCAGTTCTTC
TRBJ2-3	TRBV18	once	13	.	CASSPHREDTQYF	TGTGCCAGCTCGCCCCACAGGGAGGATACGCAGTATTTT
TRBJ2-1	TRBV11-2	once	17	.	CASSLFRALSSYNEQFF	TGTGCCAGCAGCTTATTTCGGGCCTTGAGCTCCTACAATGAGCAGTTCTTC
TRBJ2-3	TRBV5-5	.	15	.	CASSLDGAYTDTQYF	TGTGCCAGCAGCTTGGACGGGGCGTACACAGATACGCAGTATTTT
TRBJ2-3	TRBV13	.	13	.	CASSLSTTDTQYF	TGTGCCAGCAGCTTATCAACCACAGATACGCAGTATTTT
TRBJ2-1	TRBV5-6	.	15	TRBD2	CASSPTSGRYNEQFF	TGTGCCAGCAGCCCAACTAGCGGGAGATACAATGAGCAGTTCTTC
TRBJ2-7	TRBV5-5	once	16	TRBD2	CASIIGIAGGFGEQYF	TGTGCCAGCATAATAGGAATAGCGGGAGGTTTCGGCGAGCAGTACTTC
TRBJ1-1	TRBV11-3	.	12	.	CAISGQNTEAFF	TGTGCTATATCCGGGCAGAACACTGAAGCTTTCTTT
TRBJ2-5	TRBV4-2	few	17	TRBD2	CASSQGSGSGGQETQYF	TGTGCCAGCAGCCAAGGATCGGGTAGCGGGGGACAAGAGACCCAGTACTTC
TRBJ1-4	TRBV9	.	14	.	CASSAGTGNEKLFF	TGTGCCAGCAGCGCCGGGACGGGGAATGAAAAACTGTTTTTT
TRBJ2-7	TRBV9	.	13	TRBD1	CASSQGASYEQYF	TGTGCCAGCAGCCAGGGGGCGTCCTACGAGCAGTACTTC
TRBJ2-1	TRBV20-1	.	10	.	CSGGTDEQFF	TGCAGTGGCGGGACTGATGAGCAGTTCTTC
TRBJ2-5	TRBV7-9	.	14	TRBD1	CASSLRQGGETQYF	TGTGCCAGCAGCCTCCGACAGGGCGGCGAGACCCAGTACTTC
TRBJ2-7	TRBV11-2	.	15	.	CASSPNTGRVYEQYF	TGTGCCAGCAGCCCAAACACGGGGAGAGTATACGAGCAGTACTTC
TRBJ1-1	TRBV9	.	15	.	CASSPSSGMNTEAFF	TGTGCCAGCAGCCCCTCCAGCGGGATGAACACTGAAGCTTTCTTT
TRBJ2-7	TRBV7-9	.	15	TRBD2	CASSFAGTRAYEQYF	TGTGCCAGCAGCTTCGCCGGGACTAGGGCCTACGAGCAGTACTTC
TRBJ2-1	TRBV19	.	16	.	CASSIGGRTFYNEQFF	TGTGCCAGTAGTATAGGAGGCCGAACCTTTTACAATGAGCAGTTCTTC
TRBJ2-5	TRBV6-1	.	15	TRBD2	CASSELGTREETQYF	TGTGCCAGCAGTGAACTTGGGACTAGAGAAGAGACCCAGTACTTC
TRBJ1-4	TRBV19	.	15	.	CASSMGGTTNEKLFF	TGTGCCAGTAGTATGGGTGGGACAACTAATGAAAAACTGTTTTTT
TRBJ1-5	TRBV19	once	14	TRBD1	CASSPGQAGQPQHF	TGTGCCAGTAGTCCCGGACAGGCGGGTCAGCCCCAGCATTTT